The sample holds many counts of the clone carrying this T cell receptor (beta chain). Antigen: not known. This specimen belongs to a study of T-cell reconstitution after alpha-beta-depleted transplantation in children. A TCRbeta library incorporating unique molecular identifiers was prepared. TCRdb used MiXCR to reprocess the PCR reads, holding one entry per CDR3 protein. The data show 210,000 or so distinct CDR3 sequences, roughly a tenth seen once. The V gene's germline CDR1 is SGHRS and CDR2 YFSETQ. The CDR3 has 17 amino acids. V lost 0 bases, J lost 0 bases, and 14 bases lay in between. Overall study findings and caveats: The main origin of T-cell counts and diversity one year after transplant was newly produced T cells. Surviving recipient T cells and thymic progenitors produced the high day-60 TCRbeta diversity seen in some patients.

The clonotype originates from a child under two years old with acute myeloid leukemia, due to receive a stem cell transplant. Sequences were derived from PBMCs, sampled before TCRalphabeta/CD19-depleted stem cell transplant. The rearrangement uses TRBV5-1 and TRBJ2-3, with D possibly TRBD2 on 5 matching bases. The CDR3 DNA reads TGCGCCAGCAGCTTGGGATGGATGACTACTAGCACAGATACGCAGTATTTT. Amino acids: CASSLGWMTTSTDTQYF. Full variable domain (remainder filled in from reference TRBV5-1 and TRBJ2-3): KAGVTQTPRYLIKTRGQQVTLSCSPISGHRSVSWYQQTPGQGLQFLFEYFSETQRNKGNFPGRFSGRQFSNSRSEMNVSTLELGDSALYLCASSLGWMTTSTDTQYFGPGTRLTVL.